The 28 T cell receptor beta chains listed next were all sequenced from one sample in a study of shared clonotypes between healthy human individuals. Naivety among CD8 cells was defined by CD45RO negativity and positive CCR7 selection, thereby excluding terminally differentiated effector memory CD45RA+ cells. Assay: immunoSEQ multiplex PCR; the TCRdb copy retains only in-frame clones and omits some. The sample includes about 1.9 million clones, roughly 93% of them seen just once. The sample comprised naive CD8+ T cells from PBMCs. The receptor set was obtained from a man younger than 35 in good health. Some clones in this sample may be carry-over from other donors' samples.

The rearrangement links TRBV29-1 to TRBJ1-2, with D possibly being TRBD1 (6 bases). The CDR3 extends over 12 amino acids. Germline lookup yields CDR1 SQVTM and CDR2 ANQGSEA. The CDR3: CSGGTGDYGYTF. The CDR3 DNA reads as TGCAGTGGGGGCACGGGGGACTATGGCTACACCTTC.

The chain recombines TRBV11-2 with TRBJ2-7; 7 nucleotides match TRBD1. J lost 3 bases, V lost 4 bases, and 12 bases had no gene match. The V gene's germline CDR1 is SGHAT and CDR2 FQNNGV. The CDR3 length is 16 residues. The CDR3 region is CASSSRSGTDDYEQYF. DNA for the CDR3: TGTGCCAGCAGCTCCCGGTCCGGGACAGACGACTACGAGCAGTACTTC.

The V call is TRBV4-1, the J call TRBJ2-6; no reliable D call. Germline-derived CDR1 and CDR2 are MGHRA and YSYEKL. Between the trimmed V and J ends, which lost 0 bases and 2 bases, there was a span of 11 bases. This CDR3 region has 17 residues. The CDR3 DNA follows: TGCGCCAGCAGCCAAGATTATATCCCTACTGGGGCCAACGTCCTGACTTTC. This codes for CASSQDYIPTGANVLTF.

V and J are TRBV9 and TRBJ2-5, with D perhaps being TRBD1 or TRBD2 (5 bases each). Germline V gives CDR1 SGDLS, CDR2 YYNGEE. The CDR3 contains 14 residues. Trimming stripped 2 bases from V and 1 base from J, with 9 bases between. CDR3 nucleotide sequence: TGTGCCAGCAGCGTCCAGGGAGTCCAAGAGACCCAGTACTTC. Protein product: CASSVQGVQETQYF.

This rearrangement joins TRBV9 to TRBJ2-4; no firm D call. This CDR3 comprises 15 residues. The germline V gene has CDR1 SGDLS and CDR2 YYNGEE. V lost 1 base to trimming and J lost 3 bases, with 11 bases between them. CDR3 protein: CASSVKPDLKNIQYF. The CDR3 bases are TGTGCCAGCAGCGTAAAACCGGACCTCAAAAACATTCAGTACTTC. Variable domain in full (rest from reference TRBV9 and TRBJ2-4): DSGVTQTPKHLITATGQRVTLRCSPRSGDLSVYWYQQSLDQGLQFLIQYYNGEERAKGNILERFSAQQFPDLHSELNLSSLELGDSALYFCASSVKPDLKNIQYFGAGTRLSVL.

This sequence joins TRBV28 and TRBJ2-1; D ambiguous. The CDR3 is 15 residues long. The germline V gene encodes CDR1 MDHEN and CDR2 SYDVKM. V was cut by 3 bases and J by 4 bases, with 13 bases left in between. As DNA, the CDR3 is TGTGCCAGCAGTTTCCCGGCCGCCGGGTACAATGAGCAGTTCTTC. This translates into CASSFPAAGYNEQFF.

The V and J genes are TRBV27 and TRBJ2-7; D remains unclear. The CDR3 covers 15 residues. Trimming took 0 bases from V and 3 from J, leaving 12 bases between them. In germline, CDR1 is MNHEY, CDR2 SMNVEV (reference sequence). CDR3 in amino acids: CASSLSPARFYEQYF. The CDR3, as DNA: TGTGCCAGCAGTTTATCTCCCGCCCGCTTCTACGAGCAGTACTTC.

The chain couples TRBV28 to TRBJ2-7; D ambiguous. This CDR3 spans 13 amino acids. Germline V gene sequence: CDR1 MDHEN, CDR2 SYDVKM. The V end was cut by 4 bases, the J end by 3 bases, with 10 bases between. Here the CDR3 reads CASSSNLSYEQYF. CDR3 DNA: TGTGCCAGCAGTTCTAACCTAAGCTACGAGCAGTACTTC.

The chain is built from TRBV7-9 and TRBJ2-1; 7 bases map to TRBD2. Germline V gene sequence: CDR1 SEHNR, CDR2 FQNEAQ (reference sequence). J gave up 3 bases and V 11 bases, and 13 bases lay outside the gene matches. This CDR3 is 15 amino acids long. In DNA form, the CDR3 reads TGTGCCGTCAATGCGGGGACTACCCGCTACAATGAGCAGTTCTTC. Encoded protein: CAVNAGTTRYNEQFF.

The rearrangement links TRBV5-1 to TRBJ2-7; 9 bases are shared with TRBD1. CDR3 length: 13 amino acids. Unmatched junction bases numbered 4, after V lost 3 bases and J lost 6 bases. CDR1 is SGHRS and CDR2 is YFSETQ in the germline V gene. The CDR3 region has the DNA TGCGCCAGCAGCTGGGGACAGGGAGGCGAGCAGTACTTC. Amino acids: CASSWGQGGEQYF.

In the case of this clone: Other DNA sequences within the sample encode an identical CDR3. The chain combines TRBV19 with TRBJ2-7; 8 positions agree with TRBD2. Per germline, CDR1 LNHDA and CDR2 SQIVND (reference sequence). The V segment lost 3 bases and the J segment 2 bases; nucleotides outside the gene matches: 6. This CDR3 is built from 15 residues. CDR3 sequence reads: CASSIYLAGAYEQYF. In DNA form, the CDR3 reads TGTGCCAGTAGTATTTATCTAGCGGGTGCCTACGAGCAGTACTTC.

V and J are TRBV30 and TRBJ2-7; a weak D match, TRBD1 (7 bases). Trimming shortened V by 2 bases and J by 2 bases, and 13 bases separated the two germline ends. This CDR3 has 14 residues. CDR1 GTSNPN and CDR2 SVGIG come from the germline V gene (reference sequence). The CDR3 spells CAWSLSGGTYEQYF. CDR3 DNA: TGTGCCTGGAGTCTCTCAGGGGGGACCTACGAGCAGTACTTC. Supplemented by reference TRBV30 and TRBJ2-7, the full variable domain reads SQTIHQWPATLVQPVGSPLSLECTVEGTSNPNLYWYRQAAGRGLQLLFYSVGIGQISSEVPQNLSASRPQDRQFILSSKKLLLSDSGFYLCAWSLSGGTYEQYFGPGTRLTVT.

The CDR3 DNA reads as TGCGCCAGCAGCCAAGGCCATGGGACAGGGGCGTTTGGAGAGCAGTTCTTC. Translated: CASSQGHGTGAFGEQFF. The chain is built from TRBV4-3 and TRBJ2-1, with TRBD1 matching over 10 bases. CDR1 and CDR2 (germline): LGHNA, YSLEER. V trimming: 1 base; J trimming: 10 bases; junction bases outside the gene matches: 13. This CDR3 contains 17 residues.

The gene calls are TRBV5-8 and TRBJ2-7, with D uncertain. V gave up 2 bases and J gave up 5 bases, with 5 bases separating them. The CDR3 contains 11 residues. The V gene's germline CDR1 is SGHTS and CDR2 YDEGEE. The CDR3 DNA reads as TGTGCCAGCAGCTTCAGACACGAGCAGTACTTC. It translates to CASSFRHEQYF.

The CDR3 loop reads CASSGSGELFF. As DNA, the CDR3 is TGTGCCAGCAGCGGTAGCGGGGAACTGTTTTTT. The chain recombines TRBV9 with TRBJ1-4, with unresolved D. The V end was cut by 3 bases, the J end by 12 bases, with 9 bases between. This CDR3 is 11 amino acids long. In germline, CDR1 is SGDLS, CDR2 YYNGEE. The entire variable domain, with the rest obtained from reference TRBV9 and TRBJ1-4, is as follows: DSGVTQTPKHLITATGQRVTLRCSPRSGDLSVYWYQQSLDQGLQFLIQYYNGEERAKGNILERFSAQQFPDLHSELNLSSLELGDSALYFCASSGSGELFFGSGTQLSVL.

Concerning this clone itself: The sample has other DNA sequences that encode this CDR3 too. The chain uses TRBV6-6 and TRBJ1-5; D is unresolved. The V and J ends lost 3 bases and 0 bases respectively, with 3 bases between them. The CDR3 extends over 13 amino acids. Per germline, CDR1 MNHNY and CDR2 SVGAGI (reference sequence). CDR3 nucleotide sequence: TGTGCCAGCAGTTATAATAGCAATCAGCCCCAGCATTTT. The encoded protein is CASSYNSNQPQHF.

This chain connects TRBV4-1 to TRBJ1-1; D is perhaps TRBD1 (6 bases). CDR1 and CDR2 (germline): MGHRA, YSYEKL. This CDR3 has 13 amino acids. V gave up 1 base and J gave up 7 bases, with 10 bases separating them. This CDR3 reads CASSQGGLGEAFF. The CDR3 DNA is TGCGCCAGCAGCCAAGGGGGGCTTGGTGAAGCTTTCTTT.

The CDR3 loop reads CASSMGTGDHYEQYF. The CDR3 bases are TGTGCCAGTAGTATGGGGACAGGGGATCACTACGAGCAGTACTTC. J is TRBJ2-7 and V is TRBV19; 10 bases are a match to TRBD1. Germline V gene data show CDR1 as LNHDA and CDR2 as SQIVND (reference sequence). The CDR3 is 15 amino acids. The ends lost 3 bases at V and 3 bases at J; junction bases unmatched: 5.

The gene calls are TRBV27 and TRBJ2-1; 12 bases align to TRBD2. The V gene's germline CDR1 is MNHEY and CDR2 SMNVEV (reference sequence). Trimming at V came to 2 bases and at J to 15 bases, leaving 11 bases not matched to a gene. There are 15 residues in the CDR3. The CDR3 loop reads CASSLGLAGGVGLFF. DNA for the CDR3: TGTGCCAGCAGTTTAGGGCTAGCGGGGGGGGTAGGGTTGTTCTTC.

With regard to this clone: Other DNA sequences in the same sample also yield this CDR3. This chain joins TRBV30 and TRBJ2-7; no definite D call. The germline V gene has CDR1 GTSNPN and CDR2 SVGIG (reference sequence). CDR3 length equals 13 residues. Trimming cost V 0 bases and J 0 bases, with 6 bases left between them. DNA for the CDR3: TGTGCCTGGAGTGTTGGGGACTCCTACGAGCAGTACTTC. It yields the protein CAWSVGDSYEQYF.

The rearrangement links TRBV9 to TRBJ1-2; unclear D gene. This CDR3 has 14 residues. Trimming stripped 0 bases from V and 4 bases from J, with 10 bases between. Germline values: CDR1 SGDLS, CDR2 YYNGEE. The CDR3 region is CASSVGPRPYGYTF. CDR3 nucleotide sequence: TGTGCCAGCAGCGTAGGTCCCAGACCCTATGGCTACACCTTC.

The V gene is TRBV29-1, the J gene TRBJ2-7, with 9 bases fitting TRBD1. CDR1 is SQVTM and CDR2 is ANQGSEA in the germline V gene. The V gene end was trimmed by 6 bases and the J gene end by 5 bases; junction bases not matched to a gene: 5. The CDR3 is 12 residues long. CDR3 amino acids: CSVRDRVHEQYF. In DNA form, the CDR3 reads TGCAGCGTACGGGACAGGGTCCACGAGCAGTACTTC.

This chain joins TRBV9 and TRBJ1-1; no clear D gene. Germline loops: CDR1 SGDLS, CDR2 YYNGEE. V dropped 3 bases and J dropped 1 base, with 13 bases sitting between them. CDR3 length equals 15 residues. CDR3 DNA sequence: TGTGCCAGCAGCGCATTGATAAGCCCGAACACTGAAGCTTTCTTT. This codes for CASSALISPNTEAFF.

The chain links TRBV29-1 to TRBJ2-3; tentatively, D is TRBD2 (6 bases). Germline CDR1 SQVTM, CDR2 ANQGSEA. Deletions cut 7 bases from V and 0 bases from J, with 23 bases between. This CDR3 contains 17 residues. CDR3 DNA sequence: TGCAGCGCCTTAGAGGCGGGGCAGAGGCCTAGCACAGATACGCAGTATTTT. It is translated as CSALEAGQRPSTDTQYF.

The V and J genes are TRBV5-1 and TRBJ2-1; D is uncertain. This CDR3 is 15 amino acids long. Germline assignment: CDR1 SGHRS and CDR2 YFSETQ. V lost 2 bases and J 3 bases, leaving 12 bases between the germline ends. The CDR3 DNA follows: TGCGCCAGCAGCTTTCCGGCAGGTCGCTACAATGAGCAGTTCTTC. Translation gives CASSFPAGRYNEQFF.

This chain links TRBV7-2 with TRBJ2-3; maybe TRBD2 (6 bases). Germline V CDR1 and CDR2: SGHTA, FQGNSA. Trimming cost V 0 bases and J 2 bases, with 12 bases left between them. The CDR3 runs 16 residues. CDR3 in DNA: TGTGCCAGCAGCTTAGCGCTCGGCGGGATCACAGATACGCAGTATTTT. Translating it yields CASSLALGGITDTQYF.

CDR3 nucleotide sequence: TGTGCCAGCAGGAGATCGGGGGACCCGACAGCTTTCTTT. This gives the protein CASRRSGDPTAFF. The chain carries TRBV6-1 and TRBJ1-1; D may be TRBD1 (5 bases). CDR3 size: 13 residues. Trimming stripped 6 bases from V and 10 bases from J, with 18 bases between. CDR1 is MNHNS and CDR2 is SASEGT in the germline V gene.

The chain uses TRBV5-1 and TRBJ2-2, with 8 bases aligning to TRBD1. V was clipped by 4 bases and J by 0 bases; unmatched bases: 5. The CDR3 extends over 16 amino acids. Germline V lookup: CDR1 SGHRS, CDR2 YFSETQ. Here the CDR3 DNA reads TGCGCCAGCAGCATCAGGGGGCCAACGAACACCGGGGAGCTGTTTTTT. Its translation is CASSIRGPTNTGELFF. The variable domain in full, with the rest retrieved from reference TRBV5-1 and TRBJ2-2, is KAGVTQTPRYLIKTRGQQVTLSCSPISGHRSVSWYQQTPGQGLQFLFEYFSETQRNKGNFPGRFSGRQFSNSRSEMNVSTLELGDSALYLCASSIRGPTNTGELFFGEGSRLTVL.